These T cell receptor beta chains were read from a single sample in a study of shared clonotypes between healthy human individuals. Libraries were prepared by immunoSEQ multiplex PCR; TCRdb keeps only in-frame clonotypes and omits some of them. The table has 900,000 to 1,200,000 clones, approximately 80% seen once. Sequences were obtained from memory CD4+ T cells from PBMCs. All receptors derive from a young man in good health. Some clones in this sample may be carry-over from other donors' samples. The conserved cysteine and the conserved F or W are not part of the CDR3 here. Fields, in order: J gene, V gene, CDR3 protein.

TRBJ2-2 TRBV18 ASSPSGSLTGELF
TRBJ1-5 TRBV6-1 ASSEDLVGPQH
TRBJ1-1 TRBV5-6 ASSFMFRQNTEAF
TRBJ1-1 TRBV6-1 ASNPSTGMNTEAF
TRBJ2-7 TRBV19 ASSQGWSGNYEQY
TRBJ2-3 TRBV18 ASSRTDTQY
TRBJ1-2 TRBV19 ASRASDRDNYGYT
TRBJ1-4 TRBV5-1 ASSYFGLGEGTTEKLF
TRBJ1-2 TRBV6-5 ASSYSTWGPYGYT
TRBJ1-1 TRBV5-6 ASSSSFGADTEAF
TRBJ2-7 TRBV6-5 ASRTTRVPYEQY
TRBJ2-7 TRBV27 ASSLNSRVRKGEQY
TRBJ1-2 TRBV5-1 ASSLDRAGGGYT
TRBJ2-2 TRBV5-1 ASTDGGANTGELF
TRBJ1-4 TRBV27 ATHRFRIPIGNEKLF
TRBJ1-1 TRBV6-6 ASRTERRAF
TRBJ2-7 TRBV11-3 ASSFARPGHSYEQY
TRBJ2-1 TRBV5-1 ASSPPSGTPEQF
TRBJ2-5 TRBV25-1 ASRPDSNQETQY
TRBJ2-5 TRBV5-4 ASSLAGAGNQETQY
TRBJ2-1 TRBV7-2 ASRLVDSRGEQF
TRBJ2-7 TRBV6-1 ASSAGIPYEQY
TRBJ1-1 TRBV5-1 ASSSRTGQRRAF
TRBJ2-4 TRBV6-5 ASSSRPEGGGDIQY
TRBJ2-5 TRBV5-1 ASSLGAGEETQY
TRBJ2-5 TRBV7-2 ASSLHPTGGQETQY
TRBJ2-7 TRBV6-5 ASSYHPYEQY
- TRBV7-9 ASSLTSDTYEQY
TRBJ2-7 TRBV6-6 ASRSGRVTYEQY
TRBJ1-2 TRBV7-9 ASSLAGGLGYT
TRBJ2-4 TRBV28 ASTTAGGPQNIQY
TRBJ1-1 TRBV4-1 ASSQEQENTEAF
TRBJ1-2 TRBV5-1 ASSLERVGGYT
TRBJ2-6 TRBV6-5 ASIFGQGRTNVLT
TRBJ2-2 TRBV9 ASSAHSGTNTGELF
TRBJ1-2 TRBV10-3 ATSGDYGYT
TRBJ1-6 TRBV29-1 SVSDGQINSPLH
TRBJ2-3 TRBV7-8 ASSLSPGGNTQY
TRBJ1-3 TRBV7-3 ASSLTGRASGNTIY